This entry lists 25 T cell receptor beta chains sequenced from one sample in a study of metastatic and nonmetastatic thyroid tumors. All patients reached thyroid surgery having received no treatment beforehand. TCRdb ran MiXCR on the PCR reads. The sample lists 9,400 or so clones, around 32% occurring once. Sequencing input: adjacent normal tissue. These receptors all stem from a female donor with papillary thyroid cancer or a benign thyroid nodule (not recorded which). Some clones in this sample may be carry-over from other donors' samples.

The rearrangement uses TRBV12-3 or TRBV12-4 and TRBJ2-5; D not resolved. The CDR3 is 13 residues long. V gave up 6 bases and J gave up 0 bases, with 8 bases separating them. The CDR3 protein is CASSPGNQETQYF. DNA of the CDR3: TGTGCCAGCAGCCCTGGCAACCAAGAGACCCAGTACTTC.

The chain joins TRBV12-3 or TRBV12-4 to TRBJ1-4, with 11 bases aligning to TRBD1. J was trimmed by 7 bases and V by 4 bases; bases with no gene match: 8. The CDR3 runs 16 residues. The CDR3: CASSSVSGTGGEKLFF. The CDR3 coding sequence is TGTGCCAGCAGTTCGGTATCCGGGACAGGGGGTGAAAAACTGTTTTTT.

By sample share, this clone is medium-sized. The CDR3 reads CASSRGEEQYF. The CDR3 DNA sequence: TGTGCCAGCAGCAGAGGGGAAGAGCAGTACTTC. The V and J genes are TRBV9 and TRBJ2-7, with D perhaps TRBD1 or TRBD2 (5 bases each). V lost 4 bases to trimming and J lost 7 bases, with 9 bases between them. Per the germline V gene, CDR1 is SGDLS and CDR2 is YYNGEE. CDR3 length equals 11 residues.

A few counts support this clone. The CDR3 DNA reads as TGTGCCACCAGTGATCCGACCCGTGCAACAGATACGCAGTATTTT. It encodes CATSDPTRATDTQYF. The chain uses TRBV24-1 and TRBJ2-3; no clear D gene. The CDR3 has 15 amino acids. Trimming removed 3 bases at V and 3 bases at J, with 12 bases between. Germline V gene data show CDR1 as KGHDR and CDR2 as SFDVKD.

This rearrangement joins TRBV20-1 to TRBJ1-6; D is possibly TRBD1 (5 bases). Per germline, CDR1 DFQATT and CDR2 SNEGSKA (reference sequence). The germline V and J ends were trimmed by 4 bases and 9 bases, with 7 bases remaining between them. The CDR3 contains 11 residues. The CDR3 coding sequence is TGCAGTGCTACCGGGGGTTCACCCCTCCACTTT. As protein: CSATGGSPLHF.

This clone has a count of ten or more. This chain joins TRBV5-5 and TRBJ2-1; D is uncertain. Trimming took off 1 base at V and 4 bases at J, with 12 bases between the two ends. Germline V gene sequence: CDR1 SGHKS, CDR2 YYEKEE (reference sequence). The CDR3 is 15 amino acids. The CDR3 spells CASSLQVFGYNEQFF. As DNA, the CDR3 is TGTGCCAGCAGCTTGCAGGTCTTTGGTTACAATGAGCAGTTCTTC. The whole variable domain, filled in from reference TRBV5-5 and TRBJ2-1, reads DAGVTQSPTHLIKTRGQQVTLRCSPISGHKSVSWYQQVLGQGPQFIFQYYEKEERGRGNFPDRFSARQFPNYSSELNVNALLLGDSALYLCASSLQVFGYNEQFFGPGTRLTVL.

DNA for the CDR3: TGTGCCAGCAGTCCGGGACAGTTTAATGAAAAACTGTTTTTT. Translating gives CASSPGQFNEKLFF. This chain joins TRBV6-1 and TRBJ1-4; 7 bases match TRBD1. V trimming: 5 bases; J trimming: 4 bases; junction bases outside the gene matches: 4. The CDR3 contains 14 residues. Per germline, CDR1 MNHNS and CDR2 SASEGT.

As to this clone: Other DNA sequences in this sample translate to the same CDR3. The chain carries TRBV20-1 and TRBJ2-1, with D possibly matching TRBD2 (5 bases). The CDR3 extends over 12 amino acids. The germline gives CDR1 DFQATT, CDR2 SNEGSKA (reference sequence). DNA of the CDR3: TGCAGCGGTCATGGAGGAGTTAATGAGCAGTTCTTC. Its protein is CSGHGGVNEQFF.

This sequence joins TRBV28 and TRBJ2-1; 10 nucleotides align to TRBD2. The CDR3 is made up of 14 amino acids. The ends lost 11 bases at V and 6 bases at J; junction bases unmatched: 10. Looked up from germline, CDR1 is MDHEN and CDR2 is SYDVKM. In DNA form, the CDR3 reads TGTGCCGGCGGTTCCCCTAGCGGGAGCAATGAGCAGTTCTTC. Its translation is CAGGSPSGSNEQFF.

This clone is medium-sized (0.01 to 0.1%). The chain employs TRBV7-6 and TRBJ2-7; tentatively, D is TRBD1 (5 bases). Looked up from germline, CDR1 is SGHVS and CDR2 is FNYEAQ. This CDR3 spans 12 amino acids. The ends were cut back, 6 bases at V and 6 bases at J, with 12 bases in the middle. CDR3 DNA: TGTGCCAGCAGTTCCATTCAGGGCGAGCAGTACTTC. This gives the protein CASSSIQGEQYF.

This clone is classed as medium-sized. This chain uses TRBV18 with TRBJ1-6, with D maybe TRBD1 (5 bases). CDR3 length equals 14 residues. Per the germline V gene, CDR1 is KGHSH and CDR2 is LQKENI. The V gene lost 2 bases and the J gene lost 8 bases, with 10 bases spanning the gap. The CDR3 loop reads CASSPGGDDSPLHF. The CDR3 DNA is TGTGCCAGCTCACCAGGGGGAGATGATTCACCCCTCCACTTT. The full variable domain, with the rest looked up from reference TRBV18 and TRBJ1-6, is NAGVMQNPRHLVRRRGQEARLRCSPMKGHSHVYWYRQLPEEGLKFMVYLQKENIIDESGMPKERFSAEFPKEGPSILRIQQVVRGDSAAYFCASSPGGDDSPLHFGNGTRLTVT.

The sample holds a few counts of this clone. V and J are TRBV11-3 and TRBJ2-7; possible D gene TRBD2, 6 bases. The CDR3 totals 15 residues. V lost 1 base and J lost 6, with 16 bases in between. The germline CDR1 and CDR2 sequences are SGHNT and YENEEA. CDR3 residues: CASSLVGGDQGEQYF. The CDR3 bases are TGTGCCAGCAGCTTAGTCGGAGGGGATCAGGGCGAGCAGTACTTC.

This chain uses TRBV6-2 or TRBV6-3 with TRBJ1-6; no clear D. Looked up from germline, CDR1 is MNHEY and CDR2 is SVGEGT. V was pared by 0 bases and J by 8 bases, with 11 bases between. The CDR3 is 15 amino acids. CDR3 protein: CASSYSRLVDSPLHF. The CDR3 DNA reads TGTGCCAGCAGTTACTCCCGTTTGGTGGATTCACCCCTCCACTTT.

This clone has only a few counts. CDR3 protein: CASRQGANPPLHF. The CDR3 DNA sequence: TGTGCTAGTAGACAGGGGGCCAACCCACCCCTCCACTTT. The chain uses TRBV12-5 and TRBJ1-6; 10 positions match TRBD1. The CDR3 extends over 13 amino acids. Germline V gene lookup returns CDR1 LGHNT and CDR2 FRNRAP. The junction had 6 bases not matched to a gene; V was cut back by 8 bases and J by 11 bases.

This clone has only a few counts. The chain is built from TRBV2 and TRBJ2-3; D uncertain. Deletions cut 4 bases from V and 0 bases from J, with 11 bases between. The CDR3 covers 15 residues. The germline CDR1 and CDR2 sequences are SNHLY and FYNNEI. DNA for the CDR3: TGTGCCAGCAGTGTTGTTGGTCAGAGCACAGATACGCAGTATTTT. Translated, it gives CASSVVGQSTDTQYF.

The rearrangement links TRBV19 to TRBJ2-3; 8 nucleotides match TRBD2. The CDR3 runs 17 residues. CDR1 is LNHDA and CDR2 is SQIVND in the germline V gene (reference sequence). Unmatched junction bases numbered 11, after V lost 5 bases and J lost 1 base. CDR3 sequence (DNA): TGTGCCAGTAGTTCCTTCCGGGGACTAGGAGGCACAGATACGCAGTATTTT. Translating gives CASSSFRGLGGTDTQYF.

On this clone itself: One end of the junction fails to match germline, which may point to a read error. This chain joins TRBV11-3 and TRBJ2-1; 8 nucleotides align to TRBD2. The CDR3 is 13 amino acids. Germline V gives CDR1 SGHNT, CDR2 YENEEA. CDR3 nucleotides: TGTGCTAGCAGCCGGGAGGGCCACAATGAGCAGTTCTTC. Amino acids: CASSREGHNEQFF. Complete variable domain (other parts from reference TRBV11-3 and TRBJ2-1): EAGVVQSPRYKIIEKKQPVAFWCNPISGHNTLYWYLQNLGQGPELLIRYENEEAVDDSQLPKDRFSAERLKGVDSTLKIQPAELGDSAVYLCASSREGHNEQFFGPGTRLTVL.

This chain connects TRBV10-1 to TRBJ2-1, with D possibly matching TRBD2 (5 bases). This CDR3 spans 16 amino acids. V dropped 2 bases and J dropped 0 bases, with 11 bases sitting between them. Germline CDR1 WNHNN, CDR2 SYGVQD (reference sequence). The CDR3 DNA reads TGCGCCAGCAGTGAGATGCGCGGAGGCTCCTACAATGAGCAGTTCTTC. It specifies CASSEMRGGSYNEQFF.

The chain links TRBV12-5 to TRBJ2-7; possible D gene TRBD1, 5 bases. V lost 1 base, J lost 3 bases, and 10 bases lay in between. Germline loops: CDR1 LGHNT, CDR2 FRNRAP. The CDR3 runs 14 residues. The CDR3 DNA reads as TGTGCTAGTGGTTTGGCCCAGGGCAGCTACGAGCAGTACTTC. Its protein product is CASGLAQGSYEQYF.

This clone was picked up a small number of times. Written as DNA, the CDR3 is TGTGCCAGCGGCCTTGGGGGTTGGTACGAGCAGTACTTC. Amino acids: CASGLGGWYEQYF. The J gene is TRBJ2-7, the V gene TRBV6-1; D may match TRBD1 or TRBD2 (5 bases each). V was trimmed by 8 bases and J by 4 bases, leaving 15 bases between them. CDR3 length: 13 amino acids. Germline V gives CDR1 MNHNS, CDR2 SASEGT.

This chain's CDR3 is CASSIGSGELFF. The CDR3 DNA sequence: TGTGCCAGTAGTATAGGAAGCGGGGAGCTGTTTTTT. The chain uses TRBV19 and TRBJ2-2, with D uncertain. The ends were cut back, 1 base at V and 7 bases at J, with 4 bases in the middle. This CDR3 is built from 12 residues. CDR1 is LNHDA and CDR2 is SQIVND in the germline V gene (reference sequence).

This clone counts as medium-sized. The gene calls are TRBV4-1 and TRBJ1-2; D is uncertain. The CDR3 runs to 12 residues. V was trimmed by 1 base and J by 5 bases, leaving 5 bases between them. Looked up from germline, CDR1 is MGHRA and CDR2 is YSYEKL. The CDR3 region is CASSQAGYGYTF. CDR3 sequence (DNA): TGCGCCAGCAGCCAAGCGGGTTATGGCTACACCTTC.

This clone is categorized as medium-sized. The chain joins TRBV5-1 to TRBJ2-2, with 11 positions matching TRBD2. With V trimmed by 1 base and J by 3 bases, 11 bases remained unmatched. The CDR3 runs 19 residues. Looked up from germline, CDR1 is SGHRS and CDR2 is YFSETQ. CDR3 nucleotide sequence: TGCGCCAGCAGCTTGAATAGCCTTAGACTAGCGGGATACACCGGGGAGCTGTTTTTT. Amino acids: CASSLNSLRLAGYTGELFF.

This clone was seen a handful of times. CDR3 protein: CASSCQGASGVGETQYF. CDR3 DNA sequence: TGTGCCAGCAGTTGCCAGGGGGCTAGCGGAGTAGGAGAGACCCAGTACTTC. The V gene is TRBV6-5, the J gene TRBJ2-5; possibly TRBD1 for D (8 bases). This CDR3 has 17 amino acids. V was trimmed by 4 bases and J by 4 bases, leaving 22 bases between them. Germline CDR1 MNHEY, CDR2 SVGAGI.

The chain couples TRBV5-1 to TRBJ1-3; no clear D. Trimming removed 7 bases from V and 4 bases from J, with 12 bases in between. CDR1 and CDR2 from the germline V gene are SGHRS and YFSETQ. This CDR3 contains 13 residues. The CDR3: CASRGELGNTIYF. As DNA, the CDR3 is TGCGCCAGCCGGGGAGAGTTAGGAAACACCATATATTTT.